This T cell receptor (beta chain) was found in a study of blood T cells in healthy people across ages. Per sample, no less than 5.5 micrograms of total RNA were extracted. Whole-study results and caveats: Estimated diversity that came from one million T cells was considered an underestimate. Strongly correlated with naive T cell percentage was TCR beta diversity.

This clonotype was detected only a few times. Antigen specificity is unknown. A sample-barcoded 5' primer and a J-beta primer mix were used in a second PCR of roughly 6 to 12 cycles. One entry per CDR3 protein, called by TCRdb with MiXCR from the 5' RACE reads. The sample yields around 1,100,000 distinct CDR3 sequences, roughly two fifths seen once. J was trimmed by 1 base and V by 2 bases; bases with no gene match: 4. Germline CDR1 SNHLY, CDR2 FYNNEI. This CDR3 contains 15 residues. This sequence joins TRBV2 and TRBJ1-1; TRBD1 aligns across 7 bases. This TCR was recovered from a man younger than 35 in good health. Specimen: blood. The CDR3 reads CASSETGTANTEAFF. CDR3 bases: TGTGCCAGCAGTGAAACCGGGACAGCGAACACTGAAGCTTTCTTT.